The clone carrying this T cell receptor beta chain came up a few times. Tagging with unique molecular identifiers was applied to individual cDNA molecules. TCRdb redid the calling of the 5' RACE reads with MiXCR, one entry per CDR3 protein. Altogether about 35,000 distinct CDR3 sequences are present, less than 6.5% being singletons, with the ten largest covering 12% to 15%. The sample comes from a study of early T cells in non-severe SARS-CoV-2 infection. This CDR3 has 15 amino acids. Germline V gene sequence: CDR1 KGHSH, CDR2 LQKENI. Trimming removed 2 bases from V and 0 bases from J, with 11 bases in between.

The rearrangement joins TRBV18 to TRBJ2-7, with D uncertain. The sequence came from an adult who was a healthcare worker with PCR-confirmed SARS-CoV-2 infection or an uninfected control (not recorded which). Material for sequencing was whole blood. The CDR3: CASSPSASSSYEQYF. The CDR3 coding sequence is TGTGCCAGCTCACCATCAGCTTCAAGCTCCTACGAGCAGTACTTC.